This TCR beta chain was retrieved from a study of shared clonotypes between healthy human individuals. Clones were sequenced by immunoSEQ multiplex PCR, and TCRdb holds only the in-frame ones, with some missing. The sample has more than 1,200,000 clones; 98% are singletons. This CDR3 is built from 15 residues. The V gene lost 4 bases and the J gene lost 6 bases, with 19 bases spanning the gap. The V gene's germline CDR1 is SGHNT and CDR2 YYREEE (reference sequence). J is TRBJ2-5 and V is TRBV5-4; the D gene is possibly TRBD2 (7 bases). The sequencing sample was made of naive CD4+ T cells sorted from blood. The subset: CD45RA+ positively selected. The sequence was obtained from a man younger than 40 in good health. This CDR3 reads CASSPGGGGLKTQYF. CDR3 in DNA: TGTGCCAGCAGCCCCGGAGGGGGAGGGCTAAAGACCCAGTACTTC.